Reported below is one TCR beta chain. Its antigen is unidentified. The sample originates from a study of blood T cells in healthy people across ages. Looking at the study overall: About one barcoded beta molecule per two T cells was the capture yield of template switching. Overall study findings and caveats: While age rose, TCR beta diversity per million T cells dropped in a roughly linear way.

Then a second PCR, running roughly 6 to 11 cycles, was carried out with a sample-barcoded 5' primer and a J-beta primer mix. MiXCR, applied by TCRdb to the 5' RACE reads, yields one record per CDR3 protein. The table lists over a million distinct CDR3 sequences, approximately 42% of them singletons. Healthy individuals of Caucasian origin from Russia, aged about 6 to 100, served as donors. Total RNA was isolated from each sample in quantities of at least 5.5 micrograms. V lost 0 bases and J 0 bases, leaving 8 bases between the germline ends. Germline CDR1 reads SGDLS; CDR2 reads YYNGEE. This CDR3 comprises 15 residues.

This sequence originates from a woman in her late teens or twenties in good health. The sequencing sample was made of blood. This rearrangement joins TRBV9 to TRBJ2-3; D remains unclear. The CDR3 region has the DNA TGTGCCAGCAGCGTAGAGGCGACTAGCACAGATACGCAGTATTTT. Translation: CASSVEATSTDTQYF.